What follows are 7 T cell receptor beta chains derived from one specimen sequenced in a study of blood T cell repertoires in COVID-19. TCRdb's table, derived via immunoSEQ multiplex PCR, lists solely in-frame clones and lacks some. The sample holds about 230,000 clones, 80% to 90% seen once. Sequenced: peripheral blood. These receptors all stem from an elderly man with acute or convalescent COVID-19.

This CDR3 reads CASRSGTGPLYEQYF. CDR3 bases: TGTGCCAGCAGGTCGGGGACAGGCCCACTCTACGAGCAGTACTTC. This rearrangement joins TRBV25-1 to TRBJ2-7; 8 nucleotides agree with TRBD1. Germline values: CDR1 MGHDK, CDR2 SYGVNS. V lost 6 bases and J lost 3; bases outside the gene matches: 10. CDR3 length: 15 amino acids.

In this sample, this clone turned up once. V usage is TRBV24-1 and J usage is TRBJ2-2; D is uncertain. The V gene lost 0 bases and the J gene lost 7 bases, with 8 bases spanning the gap. The CDR3 runs to 14 residues. The V gene's germline CDR1 is KGHDR and CDR2 SFDVKD. CDR3 residues: CATSDLLQIGELFF. The CDR3, as DNA: TGTGCCACCAGTGATTTGTTACAGATCGGGGAGCTGTTTTTT.

This clone was counted only a few times. This chain uses TRBV7-9 with TRBJ2-5, with D possibly being TRBD1 (6 bases). This CDR3 has 13 amino acids. The germline V and J ends were trimmed by 5 bases and 5 bases, with 12 bases remaining between them. The germline CDR1 and CDR2 sequences are SEHNR and FQNEAQ (reference sequence). The CDR3 sequence: CASSTTGSETQYF. In DNA, the CDR3 is TGTGCCAGCAGCACGACAGGTTCCGAGACCCAGTACTTC. The whole variable domain, remainder taken from reference TRBV7-9 and TRBJ2-5, is DTGVSQNPRHKITKRGQNVTFRCDPISEHNRLYWYRQTLGQGPEFLTYFQNEAQLEKSRLLSDRFSAERPKGSFSTLEIQRTEQGDSAMYLCASSTTGSETQYFGPGTRLLVL.

V gene TRBV5-1 combines with J gene TRBJ1-1, with D possibly TRBD1 on 5 matching bases. Trimming removed 2 bases from V and 1 base from J, with 6 bases in between. Germline lookup yields CDR1 SGHRS and CDR2 YFSETQ. The CDR3 runs 13 residues. CDR3 in amino acids: CASSLQENTEAFF. The CDR3 coding sequence is TGCGCCAGCAGCTTACAGGAGAACACTGAAGCTTTCTTT.

CDR3 coding DNA: TGTGCCAGCAGCTTGACGGGGAATCGGGGTGCCAACACTGAAGCTTTCTTT. This gives the protein CASSLTGNRGANTEAFF. The V and J genes are TRBV5-8 and TRBJ1-1; D gene unclear. Germline CDR1 SGHTS, CDR2 YDEGEE. The V end was cut by 1 base, the J end by 2 bases, with 18 bases between. The CDR3 loop spans 17 amino acids.

V and J are TRBV24-1 and TRBJ2-3; TRBD2 is a possible D gene (7 bases). CDR1 is KGHDR, CDR2 SFDVKD, per germline. CDR3 size: 14 residues. Trimming shortened V by 9 bases and J by 6 bases, and 18 bases separated the two germline ends. Here the CDR3 DNA reads TGTGCCACCGCCGAGAGGGGGGGCGGTGATACGCAGTATTTT. Amino acid sequence: CATAERGGGDTQYF.

This clone appeared a single time. J is TRBJ1-1 and V is TRBV18; D is uncertain. Trimming shortened V by 1 base and J by 8 bases, and 14 bases separated the two germline ends. Germline CDR1 reads KGHSH; CDR2 reads LQKENI. This CDR3 contains 14 residues. CDR3 loop: CASSPRFGGLEAFF. DNA of the CDR3: TGTGCCAGCTCACCACGTTTTGGAGGACTCGAAGCTTTCTTT.